This entry lists 11 T cell receptor beta chains sequenced from one sample in a study of post-analysis software for immune sequencing data. The library was made from cDNA and included unique molecular identifiers. TCRdb processed the PCR reads anew with MiXCR; each CDR3 protein has one entry. The table lists about 430,000 distinct CDR3 sequences, approximately 39% of them singletons. No antigen has been identified for these receptors. Whole-study results and caveats: With TRBV5-6, TRBV5-1 and TRBV20-1 included, 4 or 5 TRBV segments were more frequent in patients than in controls.

The source material was blood. These receptors came from a girl aged 2-10 years with multiple sclerosis.

The CDR3 DNA reads as TGTGCCAGCAGCTTAGCGGGCGGCCTCTATGGCTACACCTTC. It codes for CASSLAGGLYGYTF. This chain joins TRBV7-2 and TRBJ1-2; D is unclear. Trimming took off 0 bases at V and 4 bases at J, with 9 bases between the two ends. The germline V gene has CDR1 SGHTA and CDR2 FQGNSA. The CDR3 loop spans 14 amino acids.

The rearrangement uses TRBV5-1 and TRBJ1-6; perhaps TRBD1 as D (5 bases). CDR3 length: 14 amino acids. The ends were cut back, 2 bases at V and 8 bases at J, with 11 bases in the middle. CDR1 SGHRS and CDR2 YFSETQ come from the germline V gene. For the CDR3, the DNA is TGCGCCAGCAGCTTTGGGACGGAATATTCACCCCTCCACTTT. Translation: CASSFGTEYSPLHF.

This clonotype was seen a handful of times. The gene calls are TRBV11-2 and TRBJ1-2; 8 bases line up with TRBD1. After removal of 5 bases from V and 2 bases from J, the junction contained 7 bases not matched to a gene. This CDR3 comprises 15 residues. Germline V gene sequence: CDR1 SGHAT, CDR2 FQNNGV. As DNA, the CDR3 is TGTGCCAGCAGCAGAGGCAGGGGGCAGAACTATGGCTACACCTTC. Translating gives CASSRGRGQNYGYTF.

The rearrangement links TRBV7-3 to TRBJ2-1; 7 nucleotides match TRBD1. Trimming cost V 6 bases and J 0 bases; bases outside gene matches: 5. The CDR3 totals 15 residues. Germline values: CDR1 SGHTA, CDR2 FQGTGA. CDR3: CASRSPGGSYNEQFF. The CDR3 DNA sequence: TGTGCCAGCAGGTCCCCAGGGGGCTCCTACAATGAGCAGTTCTTC.

This clonotype appeared a few times. This sequence joins TRBV27 and TRBJ2-4, with 9 bases identical to TRBD2. Per germline, CDR1 MNHEY and CDR2 SMNVEV (reference sequence). Trimming took 7 bases from V and 3 from J; bases not matched to a gene: 16. The CDR3 is 18 amino acids. The CDR3 loop reads CASTSRAGGILGKNIQYF. CDR3 sequence (DNA): TGTGCCAGCACTAGTCGAGCGGGGGGAATCCTCGGCAAAAACATTCAGTACTTC.

This clonotype was picked up many times. The chain couples TRBV28 to TRBJ2-4, with D unresolved. With 5 bases removed from V and 1 base from J, the gap between germline ends came to 18 bases. Germline CDR1 and CDR2: MDHEN and SYDVKM. This CDR3 is 17 amino acids long. CDR3 bases: TGTGCCAGCAGTGGCTTAAGGTTCCAGAGGGCCAAAAACATTCAGTACTTC. Protein: CASSGLRFQRAKNIQYF.

The chain recombines TRBV25-1 with TRBJ2-7; 11 positions agree with TRBD1. The length of the CDR3 is 12 residues. The junction had 3 bases not matched to a gene; V was cut back by 10 bases and J by 4 bases. CDR1 is MGHDK, CDR2 SYGVNS, per germline. CDR3 bases: TGTGCCACGAGGGACAGGGGGTACGAGCAGTACTTC. Translation gives CATRDRGYEQYF.

This clonotype has just a few counts. The gene calls are TRBV4-3 and TRBJ1-6; a possible D gene is TRBD1 (5 bases). The germline CDR1 and CDR2 sequences are LGHNA and YSLEER. This CDR3 spans 14 amino acids. V was pared by 5 bases and J by 8 bases, with 13 bases between. The CDR3 is CASSNRAGDSPLHF. The CDR3 nucleotides are TGCGCCAGCAGCAACCGAGCGGGGGATTCACCCCTCCACTTT.

V gene TRBV5-1 combines with J gene TRBJ2-1; D might be TRBD1 (5 bases). The CDR3 has 13 amino acids. Germline lookup yields CDR1 SGHRS and CDR2 YFSETQ. The V end lost 4 bases, the J end lost 14 bases, and 19 bases lay between the germline ends. The CDR3 coding sequence is TGCGCCAGCAGCCCCTTAGGTGGGGCAGGGAAGTTCTTC. Translating gives CASSPLGGAGKFF.

CDR3 in DNA: TGTGCCAGCAGCCAAGCTGGGACAGGGATCAATGAAAAACTGTTTTTT. The encoded protein is CASSQAGTGINEKLFF. This chain links TRBV4-2 with TRBJ1-4; TRBD1 matches at 9 bases. Per the germline V gene, CDR1 is LGHNA and CDR2 is YNFKEQ. V lost 1 base and J lost 5; bases outside the gene matches: 5. The CDR3 covers 16 residues.

The rearrangement uses TRBV15 and TRBJ2-1; TRBD2 aligns across 12 bases. This CDR3 is built from 17 residues. CDR1 is LNHNV, CDR2 YYDKDF, per germline (reference sequence). V lost 4 bases to trimming and J lost 2 bases; unmatched junction nucleotides: 6. The CDR3 spells CATSMFLAGGPYNEQFF. CDR3 bases: TGTGCCACCAGCATGTTTCTAGCGGGAGGGCCCTACAATGAGCAGTTCTTC. The full variable domain, rest sourced from reference TRBV15 and TRBJ2-1, is DAMVIQNPRYQVTQFGKPVTLSCSQTLNHNVMYWYQQKSSQAPKLLFHYYDKDFNNEADTPDNFQSRRPNTSFCFLDIRSPGLGDTAMYLCATSMFLAGGPYNEQFFGPGTRLTVL.